One TCR beta chain is described in this entry. The sample is drawn from a study of blood T cell repertoires in COVID-19. Across the study: Sources were T cells, B-cell-depleted T cells, or PBMCs; the material itself was cDNA or gDNA.

Only in-frame clones appear in the TCRdb table, and some are missing; sequencing was by immunoSEQ multiplex PCR. The sample holds under 50,000 clones, about 92% seen once. Sequences were obtained from peripheral blood. The receptor was isolated from a human donor in a cohort sampled during active COVID-19.

Here the CDR3 reads CASSPDRGRETEAFF. CDR3 DNA sequence: TGCGCCAGCAGCCCGGACAGGGGGCGGGAAACTGAAGCTTTCTTT. The chain recombines TRBV4-1 with TRBJ1-1, with 11 positions matching TRBD1. In germline, CDR1 is MGHRA, CDR2 YSYEKL. This CDR3 contains 15 residues. V trimming: 4 bases; J trimming: 5 bases; junction bases outside the gene matches: 6.